This T cell receptor (beta chain) was found in a study of CD8 T cells in Susac syndrome. Random hexamers were used to reverse transcribe about 0.45 to 1 ug of RNA. MiXCR, run by TCRdb on the immunoSEQ multiplex PCR reads, gives a single entry per CDR3 protein. This table has around 95,000 distinct CDR3 sequences, 95% appearing once. This clonotype appeared once. Trimming removed 1 base from V and 7 bases from J, with 11 bases in between. This CDR3 contains 13 residues. CDR1 and CDR2 (germline): SEHNR, FQNEAQ (reference sequence). Recently defined diagnostic criteria for definite or probable disease were fulfilled by Susac syndrome patients. FACS was used to enrich TEMRA cells, whereas the CD8+ and CD4+ T cells were obtained by negative isolation.

This TCR derives from a human donor with Susac syndrome. Sequencing was carried out using CD8+ T cells from PBMCs. The chain combines TRBV7-9 with TRBJ2-7; D is ambiguous. The CDR3 DNA reads as TGTGCCAGCAGCTTAGAGGGCGGCTGGGAGCAGTACTTC. Protein sequence: CASSLEGGWEQYF.